The present entry profiles one T cell receptor (beta chain) with its context. Its antigen is unknown. This entry comes from a study of a mutant IDH1 vaccine in newly diagnosed glioma. Study context: Beforehand, treatment had been radiotherapy, temozolomide, or both; the majority received both. Findings and caveats of the study: Researchers report vaccine-induced immune responses in 80% to 95% of patients.

The repertoire was sequenced with immunoSEQ multiplex PCR; TCRdb's copy has only in-frame clones and lacks some. The sample lists roughly 46,000 clones; roughly 89% were seen once. Germline V lookup: CDR1 MNHEY, CDR2 SVGAGI. V trimming: 6 bases; J trimming: 7 bases; junction bases outside the gene matches: 7. The length of the CDR3 is 15 residues. Time point: baseline, week 1 (first vaccination visit). Specified treatment: pre-vaccination baseline after standard-of-care therapy. This TCR derives from a man between 35 and 55 years old with glioma. The J gene is TRBJ2-2, the V gene TRBV6-5, with 11 positions matching TRBD2. Sequencing used PBMCs, obtained from a glioma patient treated with radiotherapy, temozolomide or both. The CDR3 is CASSAGTSGGGELFF. The CDR3 nucleotides are TGTGCCAGCAGCGCCGGGACTAGCGGCGGCGGGGAGCTGTTTTTT.